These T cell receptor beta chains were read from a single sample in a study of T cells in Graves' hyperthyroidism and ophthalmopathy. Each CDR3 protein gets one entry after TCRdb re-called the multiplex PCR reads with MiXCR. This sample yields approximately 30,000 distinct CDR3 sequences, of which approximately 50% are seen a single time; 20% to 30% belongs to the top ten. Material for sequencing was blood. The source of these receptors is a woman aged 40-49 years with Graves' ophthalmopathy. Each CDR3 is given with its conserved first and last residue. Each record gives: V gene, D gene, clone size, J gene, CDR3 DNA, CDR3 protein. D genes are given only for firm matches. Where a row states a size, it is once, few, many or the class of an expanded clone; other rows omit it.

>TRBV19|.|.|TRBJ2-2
TGTGCCAGTAGTATAGCAGGGGAGCTGTTTTTT
CASSIAGELFF
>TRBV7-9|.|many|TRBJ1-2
TGTGCCAGCAGCTTAGGCCCTCCGGGCTACACCTTC
CASSLGPPGYTF
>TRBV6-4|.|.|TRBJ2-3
TGTGCCAGCAGTGACTCGCAGTATTTT
CASSDSQYF
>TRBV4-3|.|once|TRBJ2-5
TGCGCCAGCAGCCAAGATTGGCAGACCCAGTACTTC
CASSQDWQTQYF
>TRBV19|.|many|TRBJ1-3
TGTGCCAGTACCCAACAGGGATCCTACTCTGGAAACACCATATATTTT
CASTQQGSYSGNTIYF
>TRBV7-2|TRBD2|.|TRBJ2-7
TGTGCCAGCAGCCAAGCAGCGGGATCGTACGAGCAGTACTTC
CASSQAAGSYEQYF
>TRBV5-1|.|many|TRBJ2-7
TGCGCCAGCAGCTTGGCCGTTCCTGGTATTTACGAGCAGTACTTC
CASSLAVPGIYEQYF
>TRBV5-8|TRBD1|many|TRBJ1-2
TGTGCCAGCAGCCCGGGACAGGGAGTCTATGGCTACACCTTC
CASSPGQGVYGYTF
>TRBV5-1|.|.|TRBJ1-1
TGCGCCAGCAAGTTAGGCTCTAGCACTGAAGCTTTCTTT
CASKLGSSTEAFF
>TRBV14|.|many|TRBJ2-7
TGTGCCAGCAGCCAAGGGGGAAAGCAGTACTTC
CASSQGGKQYF
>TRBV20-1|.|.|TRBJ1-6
TGCAGTGCTAGAGATATTGGCGGGCGGCCCCTCCACTTT
CSARDIGGRPLHF
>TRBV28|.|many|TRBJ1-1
TGTGCCAGCAGTCCGCAGAAGAACACTGAAGCTTTCTTT
CASSPQKNTEAFF
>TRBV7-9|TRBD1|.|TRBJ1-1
TGTGCCGGCAGCTTAGGGCAGGGGGACCTGAACACTGAAGCTTTCTTT
CAGSLGQGDLNTEAFF
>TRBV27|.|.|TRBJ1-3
TGTGTCAGCAGTTTGGTTTCTGGAAACACCATATATTTT
CVSSLVSGNTIYF
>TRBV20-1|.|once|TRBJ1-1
TGCAGTGCTAGGACTCCCGACACCGGGGACACTGAAGCTTTCTTT
CSARTPDTGDTEAFF
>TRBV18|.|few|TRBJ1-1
TGTGCCAGCTCACCATCGGTGGGGAACACTGAAGCTTTCTTT
CASSPSVGNTEAFF
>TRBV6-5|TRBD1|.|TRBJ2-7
TGTGCCATCAGTGAAAAGGACAGGGGCTACGAGCAGTACTTC
CAISEKDRGYEQYF
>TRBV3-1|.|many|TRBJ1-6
TGTGCCAGCAGCCAAGGACAGAGAAATAATTCACCCCTCCACTTT
CASSQGQRNNSPLHF
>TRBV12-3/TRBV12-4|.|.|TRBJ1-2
TGTGCCAGCAGGACGGGGGGTAACTATGACTACACCTTC
CASRTGGNYDYTF
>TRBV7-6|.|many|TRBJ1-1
TGTGCCAGCAGCTTGACTGGGAACACTGAAGCTTTCTTT
CASSLTGNTEAFF
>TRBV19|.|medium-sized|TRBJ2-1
TGTGCCAGTACCAGGGGCGGGGGCGTGTATGAGCAGTTCTTC
CASTRGGGVYEQFF
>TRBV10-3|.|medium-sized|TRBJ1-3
TGTGCCATCAGTGAGCTTGGAAACACCATATATTTT
CAISELGNTIYF
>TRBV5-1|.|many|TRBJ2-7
TGCGCCAGCAGCTTGTTAGGGCAGGGGTCATCCTACGAGCAGTACTTC
CASSLLGQGSSYEQYF
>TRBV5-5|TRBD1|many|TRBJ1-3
TGTGCCAGCAGCATACAGGGGGCGATTGGCGGAAACACCATATATTTT
CASSIQGAIGGNTIYF
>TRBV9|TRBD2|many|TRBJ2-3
TGTGCCAGCAGCGACGGAGATTGGCGGGAGGAGGATACGCAGTATTTT
CASSDGDWREEDTQYF
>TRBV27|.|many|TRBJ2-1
TGTGCCAGCAGTTTAAGGGGTAGGGAGCAGTTCTTC
CASSLRGREQFF
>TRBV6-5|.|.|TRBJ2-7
TGTGCCAGCAGTTACTATGGGGCAGGGCCTTACGAGCAGTGCTTC
CASSYYGAGPYEQCF
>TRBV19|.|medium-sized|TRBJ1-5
TGTGCCAGTAGGGATCGGGATGGGCGCAATCAGCCCCAGCATTTT
CASRDRDGRNQPQHF
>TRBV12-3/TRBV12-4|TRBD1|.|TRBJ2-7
TGTGCCAGCAGTTTATCGGGACAGGGTTTACACGAGCAGTACTTC
CASSLSGQGLHEQYF
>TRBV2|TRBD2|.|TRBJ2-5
TGTGCCAGCAGTGAAGCTAGCGGGGGCCTTGGGGAGACCCAGTACTTC
CASSEASGGLGETQYF
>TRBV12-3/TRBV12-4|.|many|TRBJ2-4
TGTGCCAGCAGTTTAAATGCGGACATTCAGTACTTC
CASSLNADIQYF
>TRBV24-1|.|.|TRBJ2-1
TGTGCCACGGAGAGGGGGGGATGGTTCTTC
CATERGGWFF
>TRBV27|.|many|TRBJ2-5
TGTGCCAGCAGTCCCCGGACAGTCCAAGAGACCCAGTACTTC
CASSPRTVQETQYF
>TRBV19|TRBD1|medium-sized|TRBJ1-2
TGTGCCAGTAGTCAGACAGGGTTCTACTATGGCTACACCTTC
CASSQTGFYYGYTF
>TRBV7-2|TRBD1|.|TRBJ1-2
TGTGCCAGCAGCGGGCCCGGGACAGGGGCTAACTATGGCTACACCTTC
CASSGPGTGANYGYTF
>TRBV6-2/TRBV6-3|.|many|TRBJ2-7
TGTGCCAGCAGGGGGGGACTGAGCGCCTACGAGCAGTACTTC
CASRGGLSAYEQYF
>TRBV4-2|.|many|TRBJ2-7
TGTGCCAGCAGCCAATTAGGGAGTGACGCCGAGCAGTACTTC
CASSQLGSDAEQYF
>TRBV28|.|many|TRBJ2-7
TGTGCCAGCAGGACGACAGGTCGGTCCTACGAGCAGTACTTC
CASRTTGRSYEQYF
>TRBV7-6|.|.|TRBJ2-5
TGTGCCAGCAGCTTAGTAGGGGAGACCCAGTACTTC
CASSLVGETQYF
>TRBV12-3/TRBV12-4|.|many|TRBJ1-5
TGTGCCAGCAGTGGTCAGGGAATCCATCAGCCCCAGCATTTT
CASSGQGIHQPQHF
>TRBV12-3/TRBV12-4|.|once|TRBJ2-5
TGCGCCAGCAGTTTTCCAGACAGGTTGCGAGAGACCCAGTACTTC
CASSFPDRLRETQYF
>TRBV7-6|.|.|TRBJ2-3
TGTGCCAGCAGCTTAGGGGAGACCGATAGTGTAGATACGCAGTATTTT
CASSLGETDSVDTQYF
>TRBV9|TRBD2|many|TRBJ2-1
TGTGCCAGCAGCCCGAGCGGGAGTTTTAATGAGCAGTTCTTC
CASSPSGSFNEQFF
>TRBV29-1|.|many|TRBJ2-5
TGCAGCGCTGGGTCCAAGGGCGTCGACAAGACCCAGTACTTC
CSAGSKGVDKTQYF
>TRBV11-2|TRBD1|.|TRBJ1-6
TGTGCCAGCAGCCGCGACAGGGGCGAAAATAATTCACCCCTCCACTTT
CASSRDRGENNSPLHF
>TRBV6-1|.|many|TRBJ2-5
TGTGCCAGCAGTGAATGGGCAGGTGAACAAGAGACCCAGTACTTC
CASSEWAGEQETQYF
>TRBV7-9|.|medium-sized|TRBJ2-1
TGTGCCAGCGAACAGGTCTACAATGAGCAGTTCTTC
CASEQVYNEQFF
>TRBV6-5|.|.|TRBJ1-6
TGTGCCATCAGTTACTCCCTGACCATTAATTCACCCCTCCACTTT
CAISYSLTINSPLHF
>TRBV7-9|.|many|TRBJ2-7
TGTGCCAGCAGCTTCTCCGGGACTCTGGTGCCGTACTTC
CASSFSGTLVPYF
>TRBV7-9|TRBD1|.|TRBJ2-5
TGTGCCAGCAGCTTAGGGCAGGGGGTGCAGACCCAGTACTTC
CASSLGQGVQTQYF
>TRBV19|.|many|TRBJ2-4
TGTGCCAGTAGTCCCCCAGGAAGGGCCAAAAACATTCAGTACTTC
CASSPPGRAKNIQYF
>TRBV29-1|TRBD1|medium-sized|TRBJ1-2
TGCAGCGTTGAGGACAGGGGGGGTGGCTACACCTTC
CSVEDRGGGYTF
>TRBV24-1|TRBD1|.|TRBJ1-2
TGTGCCACCAGTGAGGGGGACAGGGGTGTTGGCTACACCTTC
CATSEGDRGVGYTF